Listed here are 17 T cell receptor beta chains from one sample, sequenced in a study of T cells in Graves' hyperthyroidism and ophthalmopathy. Authors of the study amplified TCR beta CDR3 regions from RNA transcripts. The HTBI set primed first-round TCR CDR3 RT-PCR. TCRdb itself ran the multiplex PCR reads through MiXCR, one entry per CDR3 protein. The sample contains some 600,000 distinct CDR3 sequences, about 15% of which appear only once. The sequenced material came from blood. Receptors originate from a woman aged 30 to 39 with Graves' hyperthyroidism that later progressed to Graves' ophthalmopathy.

This clonotype occurred many times. V gene TRBV30 combines with J gene TRBJ2-3; no definite D call. Germline CDR1 is GTSNPN and CDR2 is SVGIG (reference sequence). This CDR3 contains 18 residues. With 0 bases removed from V and 2 bases from J, the gap between germline ends came to 21 bases. CDR3 residues: CAWSVGPIFVGSTDTQYF. CDR3 bases: TGTGCCTGGAGTGTAGGGCCAATTTTTGTAGGTTCCACAGATACGCAGTATTTT.

This clonotype was found many times. The chain employs TRBV20-1 and TRBJ2-2; TRBD2 agrees at 12 bases. In germline, CDR1 is DFQATT, CDR2 SNEGSKA (reference sequence). The CDR3 spans 15 residues. V shed 2 bases and J 5 bases; nucleotides not matched to a gene: 3. CDR3 sequence: CSARLGTSGTGELFF. The CDR3 nucleotides are TGCAGTGCTAGACTTGGGACTAGCGGGACCGGGGAGCTGTTTTTT.

The chain couples TRBV27 to TRBJ2-1; no firm D call. CDR3 size: 14 residues. Deletions cut 7 bases from V and 1 base from J, with 11 bases between. Germline V gene data show CDR1 as MNHEY and CDR2 as SMNVEV (reference sequence). The chain's CDR3 is CASIKAPSYNEQFF. CDR3 DNA sequence: TGTGCCAGCATCAAAGCGCCGTCCTACAATGAGCAGTTCTTC.

This chain links TRBV19 with TRBJ2-2; D gene unclear. The CDR3 totals 14 residues. In germline, CDR1 is LNHDA, CDR2 SQIVND (reference sequence). V dropped 3 bases and J dropped 7 bases, with 12 bases sitting between them. CDR3 sequence: CASSIGPHGGELFF. CDR3 nucleotides: TGTGCCAGTAGTATCGGGCCCCACGGCGGGGAGCTGTTTTTT.

The rearrangement links TRBV20-1 to TRBJ2-3, with D possibly TRBD1 on 5 matching bases. Germline V gene data show CDR1 as DFQATT and CDR2 as SNEGSKA (reference sequence). The length of the CDR3 is 13 residues. Trimming took 4 bases from V and 3 from J, leaving 11 bases between them. For the CDR3, the DNA is TGCAGTGCTACAGGGTTTAGGACAGATACGCAGTATTTT. This sequence encodes CSATGFRTDTQYF.

This clonotype was observed many times. The rearrangement uses TRBV19 and TRBJ1-1; a possible D gene is TRBD1 (6 bases). In germline, CDR1 is LNHDA, CDR2 SQIVND (reference sequence). The CDR3 runs to 17 residues. V lost 5 bases to trimming and J lost 3 bases, with 22 bases between them. The CDR3 loop is CASSPHPRTELDTEAFF. For the CDR3, the DNA is TGTGCCAGTAGTCCTCACCCCCGGACAGAACTGGACACTGAAGCTTTCTTT.

This clonotype was observed a few times. Mismatch with germline at one junction end may stem from a read error. J is TRBJ2-1 and V is TRBV12-5, with 10 bases matching TRBD2. Germline-derived CDR1 and CDR2 are LGHNT and FRNRAP. The CDR3 is 17 amino acids. CDR3 sequence: CANGLGSSSGGYNEQFF. The CDR3 DNA reads as TGTGCTAATGGTTTGGGATCATCTAGCGGGGGCTACAATGAGCAGTTCTTC.

This clonotype occurred many times. V usage is TRBV27 and J usage is TRBJ1-5; D not resolved. The CDR3 is 12 residues long. V was trimmed by 8 bases and J by 6 bases, leaving 11 bases between them. Per germline, CDR1 MNHEY and CDR2 SMNVEV (reference sequence). Written as DNA, the CDR3 is TGTGCCAGCGGACCTTTCGGTCAGCCCCAGCATTTT. Translation gives CASGPFGQPQHF.

The chain is built from TRBV4-3 and TRBJ2-4; D is unclear. The CDR3 has 16 amino acids. Germline assignment: CDR1 LGHNA and CDR2 YSLEER. Trimming removed 0 bases from V and 0 bases from J, with 9 bases in between. In nucleotides, the CDR3 is TGCGCCAGCAGCCAAGATCGGCTTTTAGCCAAAAACATTCAGTACTTC. Residues: CASSQDRLLAKNIQYF.

There are many counts of this clonotype. The chain's CDR3 is CASSRFRGGYTF. DNA of the CDR3: TGTGCCAGCAGCAGGTTTAGAGGTGGCTACACCTTC. V is TRBV12-3 or TRBV12-4 and J is TRBJ1-2; D gene ambiguous. V dropped 6 bases and J dropped 7 bases, with 12 bases sitting between them. This CDR3 spans 12 amino acids.

Many counts were recorded for this clonotype. The chain has TRBV12-3 or TRBV12-4 and TRBJ2-1; D not certain. The CDR3 extends over 12 amino acids. The V gene lost 7 bases and the J gene lost 0 bases, with 4 bases spanning the gap. The CDR3 region has the DNA TGTGCCAGCACCCCCTCCTACAATGAGCAGTTCTTC. Residues: CASTPSYNEQFF.

This clonotype was observed at least ten times. The gene calls are TRBV12-3 or TRBV12-4 and TRBJ2-4; 7 bases align to TRBD2. V lost 3 bases and J lost 9; bases outside the gene matches: 11. The CDR3 contains 15 residues. The CDR3 region has the DNA TGTGCCAGCAGTTTGGGGGGGGGGAGGAGAGGCATTCAGTACTTC. This gives the protein CASSLGGGRRGIQYF.

This clonotype was counted at least ten times. The chain employs TRBV7-9 and TRBJ1-1; D is perhaps TRBD1 (6 bases). With 5 bases removed from V and 3 bases from J, the gap between germline ends came to 16 bases. The CDR3 covers 15 residues. Germline assignment: CDR1 SEHNR and CDR2 FQNEAQ (reference sequence). CDR3 protein: CASSPYGGADTEAFF. The CDR3 DNA reads as TGTGCCAGCAGCCCCTACGGGGGGGCTGACACTGAAGCTTTCTTT.

The sample holds a few counts of this clonotype. The rearrangement joins TRBV12-3 or TRBV12-4 to TRBJ1-3; D is unresolved. Trimming removed 6 bases at V and 8 bases at J, with 11 bases between. The CDR3 is 12 amino acids. In nucleotides, the CDR3 is TGTGCCAGCAGCCCCCTCTACGACACCATATATTTT. It is translated as CASSPLYDTIYF.

This clonotype was detected ten times or more. The chain employs TRBV12-3 or TRBV12-4 and TRBJ1-6, with 11 bases fitting TRBD1. V shed 6 bases, J shed 11 bases, and the junction held 6 bases outside the gene matches. CDR3 length equals 14 residues. The DNA for the CDR3 is TGTGCCAGCAGGCGGGACAGGGGGACGCCACCCCTCCACTTT. It is translated as CASRRDRGTPPLHF.

For this clonotype: It is likely a read error, because the conserved phenylalanine at the end of the CDR3 is missing. The chain uses TRBV11-3 and TRBJ2-3; no clear D. V was cut by 5 bases and J by 1 base, with 7 bases left in between. CDR1 is SGHNT and CDR2 is YENEEA in the germline V gene. The CDR3 runs to 13 residues. The CDR3 loop is CASSPRGTDTQYY. The CDR3 region has the DNA TGTGCCAGCAGCCCGAGAGGCACAGATACGCAGTATTAT.

This clonotype was seen at least ten times. The chain has TRBV20-1 and TRBJ2-1, with 8 bases lining up with TRBD2. The CDR3 is made up of 17 amino acids. CDR1 is DFQATT, CDR2 SNEGSKA, per germline (reference sequence). With 1 base clipped from V and 2 bases from J, the junction kept 10 bases outside the gene matches. The CDR3 region is CSARGTTSGAPYNEQFF. The DNA of the CDR3 is TGCAGTGCTAGAGGGACCACTAGCGGAGCCCCCTACAATGAGCAGTTCTTC.